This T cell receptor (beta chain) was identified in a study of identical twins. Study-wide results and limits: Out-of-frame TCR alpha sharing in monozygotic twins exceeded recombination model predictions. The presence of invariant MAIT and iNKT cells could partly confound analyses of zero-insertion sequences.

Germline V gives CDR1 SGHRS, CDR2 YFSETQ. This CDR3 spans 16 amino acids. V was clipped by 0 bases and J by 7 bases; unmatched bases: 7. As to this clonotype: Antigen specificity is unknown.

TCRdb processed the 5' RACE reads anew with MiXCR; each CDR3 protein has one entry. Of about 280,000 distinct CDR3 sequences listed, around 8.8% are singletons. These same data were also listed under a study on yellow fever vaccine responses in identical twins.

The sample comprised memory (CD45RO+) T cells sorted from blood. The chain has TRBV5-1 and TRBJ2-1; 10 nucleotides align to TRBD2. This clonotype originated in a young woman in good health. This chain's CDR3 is CASSLERGGPANEQFF. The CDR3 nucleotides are TGCGCCAGCAGCTTGGAGCGGGGGGGCCCTGCGAATGAGCAGTTCTTC. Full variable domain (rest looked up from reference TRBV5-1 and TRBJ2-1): KAGVTQTPRYLIKTRGQQVTLSCSPISGHRSVSWYQQTPGQGLQFLFEYFSETQRNKGNFPGRFSGRQFSNSRSEMNVSTLELGDSALYLCASSLERGGPANEQFFGPGTRLTVL.